The source of this T cell receptor (beta chain) is a study of graft-versus-host responses after intestinal transplantation. The overall study: All recipients got anti-thymocyte globulin induction, then tacrolimus and steroids for approximately 3 years.

The CDR3 runs to 16 residues. Deletions cut 4 bases from V and 5 bases from J, with 20 bases between. The germline CDR1 and CDR2 sequences are MGHRA and YSYEKL. Researchers processed graft tissue to release intraepithelial and lamina propria lymphocytes. Only in-frame clones appear in the TCRdb table, and some are missing; sequencing was by immunoSEQ multiplex PCR. Here the sample spans more than 30,000 clones, around 90% being singletons. V usage is TRBV4-1 and J usage is TRBJ2-5; a weak D match, TRBD1 (6 bases). This TCR derives from a human patient who received an intestinal transplant, so some T cells may come from the graft donor. The sample here was ileum tissue, taken around 190 days after intestinal transplant. CDR3 amino acids: CASSPPSRGDMETQYF. The DNA for the CDR3 is TGCGCCAGCAGCCCCCCCAGCAGGGGAGACATGGAGACCCAGTACTTC.